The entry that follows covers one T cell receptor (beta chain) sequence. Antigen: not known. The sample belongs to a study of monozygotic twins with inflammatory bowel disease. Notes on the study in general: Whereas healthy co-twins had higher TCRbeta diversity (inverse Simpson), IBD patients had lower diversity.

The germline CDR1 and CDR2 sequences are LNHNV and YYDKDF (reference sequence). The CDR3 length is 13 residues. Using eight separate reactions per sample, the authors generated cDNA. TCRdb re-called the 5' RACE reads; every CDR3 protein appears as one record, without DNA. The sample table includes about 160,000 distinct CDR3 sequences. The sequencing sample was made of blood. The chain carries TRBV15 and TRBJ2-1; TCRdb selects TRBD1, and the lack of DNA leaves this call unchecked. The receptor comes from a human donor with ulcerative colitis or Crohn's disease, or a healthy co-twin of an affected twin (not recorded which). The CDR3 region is CATQPARYNEQFF.